This T cell receptor (beta chain) emerged from a study of blood T cell repertoires in COVID-19. Study in general: Samples representing acute and convalescent COVID-19 were sourced from the United States, Italy and Spain. Sample material is recorded as cDNA or gDNA derived from T cells, B-cell-depleted T cells, or PBMCs.

Per the study methods: The assay estimated nucleated cells by amplifying reference gene primers. The repertoire was sequenced with immunoSEQ multiplex PCR; TCRdb's copy has only in-frame clones and lacks some. Clone size and V and J calls were adopted from that table, with D and trimming inferred from the DNA. The table lists 150,000 to 200,000 clones, about 88% of them singletons. Trimming took 1 base from V and 7 from J; bases not matched to a gene: 3. The CDR3 is 14 residues long. Looked up from germline, CDR1 is LGHNA and CDR2 is YNFKEQ. This sequence was found in a woman under 40 with active or convalescent COVID-19. The V call is TRBV4-2, the J call TRBJ1-4, with 7 bases identical to TRBD1. Sequenced input: peripheral blood. CDR3 nucleotides: TGTGCCAGCAGCCAAGGGCAGGGGGGTGAAAAACTGTTTTTT. Its translation: CASSQGQGGEKLFF.